A selection of T cell receptor beta chains follows, all from one sample in a study of early stage breast cancer tumors. The method was immunoSEQ multiplex PCR; TCRdb's version includes in-frame clones alone and lacks a portion of them. There are 44,000 or so clones in the sample; 75% to 85% occur only once, and approximately 1.5% lies in the top ten. The material sequenced was blood. The receptors were sampled from a person between 45 and 65 years old with breast cancer. CDR3s include the opening cysteine and the closing phenylalanine or tryptophan. D genes are given only for firm matches. Clone size, where shown, is once, few, many, or a class for clones that have expanded.

D gene,clone size,J gene,V gene,CDR3 protein,CDR3 DNA
TRBD1,.,TRBJ2-7,TRBV10-3,CAIRDRGSFSYEQYF,TGTGCCATCAGAGACAGGGGATCGTTTTCCTACGAGCAGTACTTC
TRBD2,.,TRBJ2-1,TRBV6-9,CASSFTGLAGSNEQFF,TGTGCCAGCAGTTTTACCGGACTAGCGGGAAGCAATGAGCAGTTCTTC
.,.,TRBJ1-2,TRBV28,CASSLIGASLGGSYGYTF,TGTGCCAGCAGTTTAATTGGGGCCTCCCTAGGGGGTTCGTATGGCTACACCTTC
TRBD2,.,TRBJ2-7,TRBV19,CASSTSGNSYEQYF,TGTGCCAGTAGTACTAGCGGGAACTCCTACGAGCAGTACTTC
.,.,TRBJ2-1,TRBV6-6,CASSGTLGQFF,TGTGCCAGCTCCGGGACTTTGGGACAGTTCTTC
TRBD1,few,TRBJ1-6,TRBV14,CASSQLGTGDSPLHF,TGTGCCAGCAGCCAATTGGGGACAGGGGATTCACCCCTCCACTTT
TRBD1,.,TRBJ2-7,TRBV14,CASSPGTVMYEQYF,TGTGCCAGCAGCCCTGGGACAGTTATGTACGAGCAGTACTTC
TRBD1,once,TRBJ2-5,TRBV19,CASSKKTGGEETQYF,TGTGCCAGTAGTAAGAAGACAGGGGGCGAAGAGACCCAGTACTTC
TRBD1,.,TRBJ1-4,TRBV5-1,CASSLAGTENEKLFF,TGCGCCAGCAGCTTGGCCGGGACAGAGAATGAAAAACTGTTTTTT
.,few,TRBJ2-7,TRBV10-3,CAISEWGNPYSYEQYF,TGTGCCATCAGTGAGTGGGGGAATCCTTATTCCTACGAGCAGTACTTC
.,.,TRBJ1-2,TRBV2,CASSERQSQGGYTF,TGTGCCAGCAGTGAAAGACAATCCCAAGGTGGCTACACCTTC
.,.,TRBJ1-2,TRBV4-3,CASSQDFSGTVRYGYTF,TGCGCCAGCAGCCAAGATTTCTCGGGGACCGTCCGTTATGGCTACACCTTC
.,.,TRBJ2-3,TRBV21-1,CASVLAGPDTQYF,TGTGCCAGCGTACTAGCGGGCCCAGATACGCAGTATTTT
.,.,TRBJ1-1,TRBV18,CASSPPSIGARNTEAFF,TGTGCCAGCTCACCACCGTCAATCGGGGCCCGAAACACTGAAGCTTTCTTT
.,once,TRBJ2-2,TRBV5-1,CASSFRTANTGELFF,TGCGCCAGCAGCTTTCGGACGGCGAACACCGGGGAGCTGTTTTTT
TRBD1,.,TRBJ2-2,TRBV6-1,CASSEPGGPSGELFF,TGTGCCAGCAGTGAACCAGGGGGCCCGTCCGGGGAGCTGTTTTTT
TRBD1,.,TRBJ1-1,TRBV7-9,CASSLQGGNTEAFF,TGTGCCAGCAGCTTACAGGGGGGCAACACTGAAGCTTTCTTT
TRBD2,.,TRBJ2-1,TRBV19,CASSSGGNEQFF,TGTGCCAGTAGTAGCGGGGGCAATGAGCAGTTCTTC
.,.,TRBJ1-2,TRBV14,CASSQDRRFEGRNYGYTF,TGTGCCAGCAGCCAAGATAGGCGCTTCGAGGGTAGGAACTATGGCTACACCTTC
.,.,TRBJ1-4,TRBV6-5,CASSYSGTSDEKLFF,TGTGCCAGCAGTTACTCTGGGACAAGTGATGAAAAACTGTTTTTT
.,.,TRBJ1-5,TRBV19,CASSIAGQGNQPQHF,TGTGCCAGTAGTATAGCTGGCCAGGGCAATCAGCCCCAGCATTTT
.,.,TRBJ2-2,TRBV9,CASSDAFGGRRTGELFF,TGTGCCAGCAGCGATGCCTTTGGGGGGCGCCGTACCGGGGAGCTGTTTTTT
.,.,TRBJ2-7,TRBV27,CASSHPWGNYEQYF,TGTGCCAGCAGTCATCCGTGGGGAAACTACGAGCAGTACTTC
.,.,TRBJ1-5,TRBV6-1,CASRTVRGLNWPQHF,TGTGCCAGCAGAACCGTCAGGGGCCTCAATTGGCCCCAGCATTTT
TRBD2,.,TRBJ2-1,TRBV5-6,CASSFPGGESYNEQFF,TGTGCCAGCAGCTTCCCGGGGGGGGAGTCTTACAATGAGCAGTTCTTC
.,.,TRBJ2-3,TRBV25-1,CASSDLQRFTDTQYF,TGTGCCAGCAGTGACCTCCAGCGGTTCACAGATACGCAGTATTTT
.,once,TRBJ2-7,TRBV30,CAWSPPDRDSYEQYF,TGTGCCTGGAGTCCCCCTGACCGAGACTCCTACGAGCAGTACTTC
TRBD2,.,TRBJ2-3,TRBV10-3,CAIRERGAPTDTQYF,TGTGCCATCAGGGAGCGGGGGGCCCCCACAGATACGCAGTATTTT
.,.,TRBJ1-1,TRBV7-9,CASSLAGRTEAFF,TGTGCCAGCAGCTTAGCCGGACGCACTGAAGCTTTCTTT
.,.,TRBJ2-7,TRBV10-1,CASSEAQGSYEQYF,TGCGCCAGCAGTGAGGCGCAGGGTTCCTACGAGCAGTACTTC
.,.,TRBJ1-4,TRBV5-1,CASSLAATNEKLFF,TGCGCCAGCAGCTTGGCTGCAACTAATGAAAAACTGTTTTTT
TRBD1,.,TRBJ1-2,TRBV5-4,CASSTDRGNYGYTF,TGTGCCAGCAGCACAGACAGGGGTAACTATGGCTACACCTTC
.,.,TRBJ1-2,TRBV4-2,CASSQVAGANYGYTF,TGTGCCAGCAGCCAAGTCGCAGGAGCTAACTATGGCTACACCTTC
TRBD2,.,TRBJ2-7,TRBV11-2,CASSFTNLAGSEQYF,TGTGCCAGCAGCTTCACCAATCTAGCGGGTAGCGAGCAGTACTTC
TRBD1,.,TRBJ1-4,TRBV15,CATSRDLGQGNEKLFF,TGTGCCACCAGCAGAGACTTGGGACAGGGGAACGAAAAACTGTTTTTT
.,.,TRBJ2-7,TRBV6-5,CASSWGDIGGGYEQYF,TGTGCCAGCAGTTGGGGCGATATCGGGGGCGGCTACGAGCAGTACTTC
TRBD1,.,TRBJ2-5,TRBV28,CASSPLGQGDGETQYF,TGTGCCAGCAGTCCCCTGGGACAGGGTGATGGAGAGACCCAGTACTTC
.,.,TRBJ1-5,TRBV30,CAWNLQAGGNQPQHF,TGTGCCTGGAACTTACAGGCAGGTGGCAATCAGCCCCAGCATTTT
.,.,TRBJ1-4,TRBV27,CASSPGHLGEKLFF,TGTGCCAGCAGTCCGGGACACTTGGGTGAAAAACTGTTTTTT